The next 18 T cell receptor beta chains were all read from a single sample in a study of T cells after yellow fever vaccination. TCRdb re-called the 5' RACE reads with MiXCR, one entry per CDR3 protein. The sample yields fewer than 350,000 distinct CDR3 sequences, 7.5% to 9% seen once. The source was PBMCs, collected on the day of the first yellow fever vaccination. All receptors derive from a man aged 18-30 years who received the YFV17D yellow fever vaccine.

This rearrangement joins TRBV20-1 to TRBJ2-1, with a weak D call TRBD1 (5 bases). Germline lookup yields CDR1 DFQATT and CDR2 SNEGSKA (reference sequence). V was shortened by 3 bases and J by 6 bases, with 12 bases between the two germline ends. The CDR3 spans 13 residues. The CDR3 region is CSASWAGRNEQFF. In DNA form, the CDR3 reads TGCAGTGCTAGCTGGGCAGGGCGCAATGAGCAGTTCTTC.

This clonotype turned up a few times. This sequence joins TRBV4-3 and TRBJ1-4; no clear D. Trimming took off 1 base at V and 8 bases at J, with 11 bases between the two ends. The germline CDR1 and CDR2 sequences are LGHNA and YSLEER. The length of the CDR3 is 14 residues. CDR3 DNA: TGCGCCAGCAGCCAAGTTCGGGCAGACGAAAAACTGTTTTTT. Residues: CASSQVRADEKLFF.

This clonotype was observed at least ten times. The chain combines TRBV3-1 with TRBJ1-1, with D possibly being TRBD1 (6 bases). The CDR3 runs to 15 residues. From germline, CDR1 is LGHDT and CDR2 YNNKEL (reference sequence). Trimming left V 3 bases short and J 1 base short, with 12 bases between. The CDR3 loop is CASSHQGRGNTEAFF. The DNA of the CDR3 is TGTGCCAGCAGCCATCAGGGGCGCGGGAACACTGAAGCTTTCTTT.

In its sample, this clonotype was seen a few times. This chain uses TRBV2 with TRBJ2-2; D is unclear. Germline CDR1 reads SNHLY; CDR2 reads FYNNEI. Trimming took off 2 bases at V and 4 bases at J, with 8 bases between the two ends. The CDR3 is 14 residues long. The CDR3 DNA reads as TGTGCCAGCAGTGAATCGACGGTCACCGGGGAGCTGTTTTTT. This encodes CASSESTVTGELFF.

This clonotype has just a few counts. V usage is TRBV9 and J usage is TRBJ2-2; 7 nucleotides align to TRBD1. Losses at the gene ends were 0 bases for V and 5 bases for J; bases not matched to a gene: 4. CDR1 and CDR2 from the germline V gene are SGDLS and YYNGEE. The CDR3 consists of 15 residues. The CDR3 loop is CASSVETGRTGELFF. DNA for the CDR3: TGTGCCAGCAGCGTAGAGACAGGGAGAACCGGGGAGCTGTTTTTT.

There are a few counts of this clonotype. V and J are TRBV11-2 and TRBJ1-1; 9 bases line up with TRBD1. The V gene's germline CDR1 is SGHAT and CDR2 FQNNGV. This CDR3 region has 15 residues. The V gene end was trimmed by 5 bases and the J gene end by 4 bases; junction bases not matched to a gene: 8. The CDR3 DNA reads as TGTGCCAGCAGCCCCTGGACAGGGGAGGGCACTGAAGCTTTCTTT. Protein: CASSPWTGEGTEAFF.

CDR3 sequence (DNA): TGCAGTGCTAGGGGGACAGGGGGATCGAACACCGGGGAGCTGTTTTTT. Protein: CSARGTGGSNTGELFF. The V and J genes are TRBV20-1 and TRBJ2-2; 11 bases align to TRBD1. Germline CDR1 reads DFQATT; CDR2 reads SNEGSKA (reference sequence). V lost 3 bases to trimming and J lost 0 bases; unmatched junction nucleotides: 3. This CDR3 has 16 residues.

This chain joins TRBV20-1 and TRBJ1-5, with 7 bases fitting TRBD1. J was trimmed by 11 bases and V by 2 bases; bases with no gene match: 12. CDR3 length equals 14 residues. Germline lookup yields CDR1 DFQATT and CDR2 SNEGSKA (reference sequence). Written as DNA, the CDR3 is TGCAGTGCTAGATTGGCAGGCAGGGGGGCAGCCCAGCATTTT. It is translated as CSARLAGRGAAQHF.

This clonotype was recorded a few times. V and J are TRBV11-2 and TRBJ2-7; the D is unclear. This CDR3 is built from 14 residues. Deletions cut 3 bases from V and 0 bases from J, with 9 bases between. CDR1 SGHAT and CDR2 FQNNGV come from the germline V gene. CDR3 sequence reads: CASSFWGSSYEQYF. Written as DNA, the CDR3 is TGTGCCAGCAGCTTTTGGGGAAGCTCCTACGAGCAGTACTTC.

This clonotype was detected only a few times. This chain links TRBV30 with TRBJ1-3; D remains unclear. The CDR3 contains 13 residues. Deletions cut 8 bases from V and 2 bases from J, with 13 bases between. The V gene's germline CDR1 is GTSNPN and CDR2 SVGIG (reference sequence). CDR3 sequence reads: CAHSLRTGNTIYF. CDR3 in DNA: TGTGCCCATAGCTTAAGGACTGGAAACACCATATATTTT.

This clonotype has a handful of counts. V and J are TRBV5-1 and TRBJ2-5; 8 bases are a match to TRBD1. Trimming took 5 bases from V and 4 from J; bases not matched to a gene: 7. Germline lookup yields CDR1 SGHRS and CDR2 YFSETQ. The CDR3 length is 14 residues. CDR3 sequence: CASRLSGTGETQYF. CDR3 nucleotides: TGCGCCAGCAGACTCTCCGGGACAGGAGAGACCCAGTACTTC.

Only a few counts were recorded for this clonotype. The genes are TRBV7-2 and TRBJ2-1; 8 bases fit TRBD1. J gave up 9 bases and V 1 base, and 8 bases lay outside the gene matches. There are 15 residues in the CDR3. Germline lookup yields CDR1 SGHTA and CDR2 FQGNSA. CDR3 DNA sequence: TGTGCCAGCAGCTTAGGGGGGGCAGGGGGCACTGAGCAGTTCTTC. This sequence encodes CASSLGGAGGTEQFF.

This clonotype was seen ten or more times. As DNA, the CDR3 is TGCAGTGCTAGAGCGACTAGCGGGGGGCGGGGCACCGGGGAGCTGTTTTTT. Translating gives CSARATSGGRGTGELFF. The chain links TRBV20-1 to TRBJ2-2, with 13 bases lining up with TRBD2. The germline CDR1 and CDR2 sequences are DFQATT and SNEGSKA (reference sequence). The J segment lost 4 bases and the V segment lost 1 base, leaving 6 bases of the junction unmatched. The CDR3 has 17 residues.

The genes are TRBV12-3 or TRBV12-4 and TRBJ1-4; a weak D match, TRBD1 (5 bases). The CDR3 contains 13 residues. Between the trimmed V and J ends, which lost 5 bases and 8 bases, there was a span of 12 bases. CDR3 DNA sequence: TGTGCCAGCAGTGCTCGGGACGGCGAAAAACTGTTTTTT. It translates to CASSARDGEKLFF.

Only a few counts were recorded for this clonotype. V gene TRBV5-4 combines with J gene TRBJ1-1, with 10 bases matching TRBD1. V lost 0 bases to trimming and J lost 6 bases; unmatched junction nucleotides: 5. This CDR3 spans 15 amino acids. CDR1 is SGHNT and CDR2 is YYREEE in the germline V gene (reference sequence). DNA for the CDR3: TGTGCCAGCAGCTTGGCGGGGACAGGGGCCCCTGAAGCTTTCTTT. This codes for CASSLAGTGAPEAFF. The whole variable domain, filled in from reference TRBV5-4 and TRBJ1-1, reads ETGVTQSPTHLIKTRGQQVTLRCSSQSGHNTVSWYQQALGQGPQFIFQYYREEENGRGNFPPRFSGLQFPNYSSELNVNALELDDSALYLCASSLAGTGAPEAFFGQGTRLTVV.

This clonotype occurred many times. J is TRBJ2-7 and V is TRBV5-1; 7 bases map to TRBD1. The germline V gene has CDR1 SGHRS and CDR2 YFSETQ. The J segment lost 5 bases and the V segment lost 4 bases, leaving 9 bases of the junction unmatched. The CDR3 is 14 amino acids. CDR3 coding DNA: TGCGCCAGCAGCGCAGGGACAGTTCGAGACGAGCAGTACTTC. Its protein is CASSAGTVRDEQYF.

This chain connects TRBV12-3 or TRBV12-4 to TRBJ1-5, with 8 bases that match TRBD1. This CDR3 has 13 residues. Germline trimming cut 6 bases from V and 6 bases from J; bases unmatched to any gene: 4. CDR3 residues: CASRGQGAQPQHF. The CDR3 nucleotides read TGTGCCAGCAGAGGACAGGGAGCTCAGCCCCAGCATTTT.

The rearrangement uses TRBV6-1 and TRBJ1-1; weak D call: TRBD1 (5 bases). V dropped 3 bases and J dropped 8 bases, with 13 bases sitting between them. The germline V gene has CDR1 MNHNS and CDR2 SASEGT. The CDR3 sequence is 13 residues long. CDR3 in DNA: TGTGCCAGCAGTGAGTACAGGAAGGGAGAAGCTTTCTTT. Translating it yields CASSEYRKGEAFF.